This is a list of T cell receptor beta chains from one sample in a study of monozygotic twins with inflammatory bowel disease. TCRdb re-analyzed the 5' RACE reads; it lists each CDR3 protein once, without DNA. Its table records 400,000 to 500,000 distinct CDR3 sequences. What was sequenced was blood. The receptors were sampled from a human donor with ulcerative colitis or Crohn's disease, or a healthy co-twin of an affected twin (not recorded which). CDR3s include the opening cysteine and the closing phenylalanine or tryptophan.

J: TRBJ1-2; V: TRBV5-1; CDR3: CASSQNPGHYGYTF
J: TRBJ1-5; V: TRBV5-5; CDR3: CASSRGDISNQPQHF
J: TRBJ2-1; V: TRBV5-1; CDR3: CASTSGPGYNEQFF
J: TRBJ2-2; V: TRBV5-1; CDR3: CASSLASNTGELFF
J: TRBJ2-5; V: TRBV5-1; CDR3: CASSLVGRAEETQYF
J: TRBJ2-3; V: TRBV29-1; CDR3: CSVRGLGALGTDTQYF
J: TRBJ1-5; V: TRBV20-1; CDR3: CSAREQGVGQPQHF
J: TRBJ1-6; V: TRBV15; CDR3: CATRPGADPNSPLHF
J: TRBJ2-1; V: TRBV25-1; CDR3: CASSGGIPYNEQFF
J: TRBJ2-3; V: TRBV7-2; CDR3: CASSSLRAGEVDTQYF
J: TRBJ1-1; V: TRBV5-1; CDR3: CASSLLEGQAFF
J: TRBJ2-1; V: TRBV18; CDR3: CASSRPFSYNEQFF
J: TRBJ2-5; V: TRBV9; CDR3: CASSAGETGGGGETQYF
J: TRBJ2-4; V: TRBV18; CDR3: CASSPPGRGQAKNIQYF
J: TRBJ2-2; V: TRBV7-9; CDR3: CASSLVGEIGELFF
J: TRBJ2-3; V: TRBV7-9; CDR3: CASSSLGKRNTDTQYF
J: TRBJ1-5; V: TRBV10-3; CDR3: CAISDQGTANEPQHF
J: TRBJ2-7; V: TRBV7-9; CDR3: CASTLTGVYEQYF
J: TRBJ1-2; V: TRBV6-5; CDR3: CASSSVVTDPNYGYTF
J: TRBJ1-1; V: TRBV12-3/TRBV12-4; CDR3: CASRTRRGNTEAFF
J: TRBJ2-5; V: TRBV6-5; CDR3: CASSYGPAGGWETQYF
J: TRBJ1-2; V: TRBV7-9; CDR3: CASRVIGSTGYTF
J: TRBJ2-3; V: TRBV7-2; CDR3: CASSQRGGRADTQYF
J: TRBJ2-5; V: TRBV14; CDR3: CASSQFKGQTQYF
J: TRBJ1-2; V: TRBV5-4; CDR3: CASSLWKTGRGGYTF
J: TRBJ2-7; V: TRBV30; CDR3: CAWRRDYRSYEQYF
J: TRBJ2-1; V: TRBV2; CDR3: CASSEERRVRGYNEQFF
J: TRBJ2-7; V: TRBV18; CDR3: CASSPRWPGETGEQYF
J: TRBJ2-2; V: TRBV3-1; CDR3: CASSPARGELFF
J: TRBJ1-6; V: TRBV3-1; CDR3: CASSPLGTRSISPLHF
J: TRBJ2-6; V: TRBV5-1; CDR3: CASSSGHASGANVLTF
J: TRBJ2-5; V: TRBV5-4; CDR3: CASSLKGRETQYF
J: TRBJ2-1; V: TRBV25-1; CDR3: CASSGGPYNEQFF
J: TRBJ1-2; V: TRBV20-1; CDR3: CSALKRTGGYYGYTF
J: TRBJ2-7; V: TRBV30; CDR3: CAYRSGGGDPYEQYF
J: TRBJ2-7; V: TRBV7-9; CDR3: CASSAGTSGGLYEQYF
J: TRBJ1-5; V: TRBV19; CDR3: CASSAEQGYSNQPQHF
J: TRBJ1-5; V: TRBV20-1; CDR3: CSARQGGAHQPQHF
J: TRBJ2-3; V: TRBV5-1; CDR3: CASSHTTNPPDTQYF
J: TRBJ1-1; V: TRBV7-7; CDR3: CASSRKQELGNTEAFF
J: TRBJ2-4; V: TRBV5-1; CDR3: CASSLTGYQNIQYF
J: TRBJ1-5; V: TRBV9; CDR3: CASAPDGYSNQPQHF
J: TRBJ2-2; V: TRBV7-6; CDR3: CASSSATGIGTGELFF
J: TRBJ2-2; V: TRBV20-1; CDR3: CSARKAGANTGELFF
J: TRBJ2-7; V: TRBV6-6; CDR3: CASRWDLSYEQYF
J: TRBJ2-1; V: TRBV6-5; CDR3: CASKQLVFDEQFF
J: TRBJ2-1; V: TRBV27; CDR3: CASSLGGGLNEQFF